One sample yielded the 21 T cell receptor beta chains listed below, sequenced in a study of blood T cell repertoires in COVID-19. Produced via immunoSEQ multiplex PCR; TCRdb's table is partial and in-frame only. The data contain 250,000 to 300,000 clones, less than 90% of them singletons. Sequencing used peripheral blood. The receptors originated from a woman in her seventies with COVID-19, enrolled during active disease.

This clone was picked up one time. The gene calls are TRBV24-1 and TRBJ2-2; no definite D call. Deletions cut 3 bases from V and 8 bases from J, with 12 bases between. CDR1 KGHDR and CDR2 SFDVKD come from the germline V gene. The CDR3 is made up of 14 amino acids. DNA for the CDR3: TGTGCCACCAGTGATGCCCCCTTCGGTGGGGAGCTGTTTTTT. As protein: CATSDAPFGGELFF.

This clone appeared a single time. V gene TRBV9 combines with J gene TRBJ2-1; D is undetermined. Germline V lookup: CDR1 SGDLS, CDR2 YYNGEE. The CDR3 length is 17 residues. Trimming took 2 bases from V and 6 from J, leaving 21 bases between them. CDR3 in amino acids: CASSVFPSAAPGNEQFF. For the CDR3, the DNA is TGTGCCAGCAGCGTCTTTCCTTCTGCCGCGCCCGGCAATGAGCAGTTCTTC. Drawing the rest from reference TRBV9 and TRBJ2-1, the complete variable domain is DSGVTQTPKHLITATGQRVTLRCSPRSGDLSVYWYQQSLDQGLQFLIQYYNGEERAKGNILERFSAQQFPDLHSELNLSSLELGDSALYFCASSVFPSAAPGNEQFFGPGTRLTVL.

The genes are TRBV5-4 and TRBJ1-2; the match to TRBD1 covers 9 bases. The CDR3 is made up of 14 amino acids. Germline CDR1 SGHNT, CDR2 YYREEE (reference sequence). The trim removed 5 bases at V and 2 bases at J, leaving 4 bases unmatched. The chain's CDR3 is CASSGDRVNYGYTF. The CDR3 DNA sequence: TGTGCCAGCAGTGGGGACAGGGTCAACTATGGCTACACCTTC.

This chain links TRBV10-3 with TRBJ1-4; TRBD1 might be the D (5 bases). The CDR3 has 14 amino acids. CDR1 and CDR2 from the germline V gene are ENHRY and SYGVKD. The V and J ends lost 11 bases and 0 bases respectively, with 13 bases between them. The CDR3 DNA reads as TGTGCCTCCTCCGCGGGGGCAACTAATGAAAAACTGTTTTTT. Translation gives CASSAGATNEKLFF.

The chain couples TRBV14 to TRBJ2-3; 13 bases agree with TRBD2. V was clipped by 10 bases and J by 4 bases; unmatched bases: 5. The CDR3 has 14 amino acids. The germline gives CDR1 SGHDN, CDR2 FVKESK. This CDR3 reads CATRLAGGSDTQYF. The CDR3 DNA reads TGTGCCACCCGACTAGCGGGGGGCTCAGATACGCAGTATTTT.

The chain combines TRBV3-1 (or the pseudogene TRBV3-2) with TRBJ2-3, with TRBD2 as a possible D gene (6 bases). CDR1 LGHDT and CDR2 YNNKEL come from the germline V gene (reference sequence). The CDR3 is 14 residues long. V gave up 4 bases and J gave up 5 bases, with 13 bases separating them. In nucleotides, the CDR3 is TGTGCCAGCAGCCCCGGACTGGGGGGAGATACGCAGTATTTT. This codes for CASSPGLGGDTQYF.

The rearrangement uses TRBV6-5 and TRBJ2-3; no clear D gene. From germline, CDR1 is MNHEY and CDR2 SVGAGI. This CDR3 comprises 12 residues. V lost 6 bases and J lost 1, with 5 bases in between. This CDR3 reads CASSSGTDTQYF. In DNA, the CDR3 is TGTGCCAGCAGCAGCGGCACAGATACGCAGTATTTT.

The chain joins TRBV6-4 to TRBJ1-1; unclear D gene. CDR3 length: 11 amino acids. Deletions cut 11 bases from V and 1 base from J, with 8 bases between. In germline, CDR1 is MRHNA, CDR2 SNTAGT. This CDR3 is CAPEGNTEAFF. The CDR3, as DNA: TGTGCCCCAGAGGGGAACACTGAAGCTTTCTTT.

There are a few counts of this clone. The rearrangement uses TRBV6-5 and TRBJ2-1, with D tentatively TRBD2 (6 bases). The CDR3 totals 14 residues. Trimming removed 6 bases at V and 7 bases at J, with 16 bases between. CDR1 is MNHEY, CDR2 SVGAGI, per germline. This CDR3 is CASSLGLARNEQFF. CDR3 nucleotides: TGTGCCAGCAGCCTAGGGCTAGCGAGGAATGAGCAGTTCTTC.

The chain couples TRBV28 to TRBJ1-3; possibly TRBD1 for D (6 bases). The CDR3 loop spans 16 amino acids. V lost 6 bases and J lost 0, with 15 bases in between. Germline V gives CDR1 MDHEN, CDR2 SYDVKM. The CDR3 DNA sequence: TGTGCCAGCAGCACCCCAGGGGAGAGCTCTGGAAACACCATATATTTT. Translated, it gives CASSTPGESSGNTIYF.

CDR3 region: CASSSDRVPNYGYTF. CDR3 nucleotide sequence: TGTGCCAGTAGCTCGGACAGGGTTCCTAACTATGGCTACACCTTC. The chain has TRBV19 and TRBJ1-2, with 8 bases lining up with TRBD1. The CDR3 contains 15 residues. V shed 6 bases, J shed 0 bases, and the junction held 6 bases outside the gene matches. The germline CDR1 and CDR2 sequences are LNHDA and SQIVND (reference sequence).

J is TRBJ2-1 and V is TRBV11-2, with TRBD2 matching over 12 bases. J gave up 8 bases and V 5 bases, and 4 bases lay outside the gene matches. Germline-derived CDR1 and CDR2 are SGHAT and FQNNGV. The CDR3 is made up of 14 amino acids. CDR3 sequence: CASSPLAGGDEQFF. CDR3 in DNA: TGTGCCAGCAGCCCCCTAGCGGGGGGGGATGAGCAGTTCTTC.

The chain recombines TRBV7-2 with TRBJ1-5, with TRBD1 matching 11 bases. In germline, CDR1 is SGHTA, CDR2 FQGNSA. The V gene end was trimmed by 0 bases and the J gene end by 6 bases; junction bases not matched to a gene: 7. There are 17 residues in the CDR3. CDR3 loop: CASSLAIRDRGTQPQHF. Written as DNA, the CDR3 is TGTGCCAGCAGCTTAGCGATCCGGGACAGGGGGACTCAGCCCCAGCATTTT.

V and J are TRBV5-1 and TRBJ1-2, with TRBD1 as a possible D gene (6 bases). The CDR3 is made up of 15 amino acids. Germline loops: CDR1 SGHRS, CDR2 YFSETQ. The ends were cut back, 7 bases at V and 3 bases at J, with 19 bases in the middle. For the CDR3, the DNA is TGCGCCAGCGCGAAAGGGGGAGACCTGGACTATGGCTACACCTTC. It translates to CASAKGGDLDYGYTF.

This chain links TRBV6-6 with TRBJ1-4, with D tentatively TRBD1 (6 bases). Germline V gene sequence: CDR1 MNHNY, CDR2 SVGAGI (reference sequence). V was clipped by 5 bases and J by 5 bases, with 15 bases between them. The CDR3 is 15 amino acids. CDR3 region: CASSLDQGTNEKLFF. CDR3 nucleotide sequence: TGTGCCAGCAGTCTTGATCAGGGGACCAATGAAAAACTGTTTTTT.

A remark on this clone: An end of the junction does not agree with germline; a read error may underlie this. The chain uses TRBV7-9 and TRBJ1-1, with unresolved D. This CDR3 has 13 amino acids. Per germline, CDR1 SEHNR and CDR2 FQNEAQ (reference sequence). CDR3 in DNA: TGTGCCAGCAATAAGGCGGATAACAATGAAGCTTTCTTT. Translating it yields CASNKADNNEAFF.

V gene TRBV5-1 combines with J gene TRBJ2-3; tentative D call: TRBD1 (5 bases). Trimming shortened V by 6 bases and J by 2 bases, and 13 bases separated the two germline ends. CDR3 length: 14 residues. Germline-derived CDR1 and CDR2 are SGHRS and YFSETQ. CDR3 sequence reads: CASMAAGNTDTQYF. The CDR3 DNA is TGCGCCAGCATGGCTGCAGGGAACACAGATACGCAGTATTTT. Full variable domain (rest looked up from reference TRBV5-1 and TRBJ2-3): KAGVTQTPRYLIKTRGQQVTLSCSPISGHRSVSWYQQTPGQGLQFLFEYFSETQRNKGNFPGRFSGRQFSNSRSEMNVSTLELGDSALYLCASMAAGNTDTQYFGPGTRLTVL.

The genes are TRBV30 and TRBJ1-1; possibly TRBD1 for D (5 bases). The CDR3 runs to 12 residues. V lost 1 base to trimming and J lost 3 bases, with 6 bases between them. Looked up from germline, CDR1 is GTSNPN and CDR2 is SVGIG (reference sequence). CDR3 in DNA: TGTGCCTGGAGTGCAGGGTACACTGAAGCTTTCTTT. This translates into CAWSAGYTEAFF.

This rearrangement joins TRBV15 to TRBJ1-2; tentatively, D is TRBD1 (5 bases). In germline, CDR1 is LNHNV, CDR2 YYDKDF (reference sequence). The CDR3 sequence is 13 residues long. The germline V and J ends were trimmed by 3 bases and 8 bases, with 13 bases remaining between them. CDR3 in amino acids: CATSSLPGDGYTF. CDR3 sequence (DNA): TGTGCCACCAGCAGCCTCCCGGGGGACGGCTACACCTTC.

This clone was found once. The J gene is TRBJ2-7, the V gene TRBV30; D may be TRBD2 (5 bases). CDR3 length equals 15 residues. Germline assignment: CDR1 GTSNPN and CDR2 SVGIG (reference sequence). V was clipped by 2 bases and J by 4 bases, with 18 bases between them. Written as DNA, the CDR3 is TGTGCCTGGAGTTCCACTCAGAGGGCCGCTTACGAGCAGTACTTC. It yields the protein CAWSSTQRAAYEQYF.

The rearrangement joins TRBV7-8 to TRBJ2-1; TRBD1 matches at 9 bases. This CDR3 has 13 amino acids. V gave up 5 bases and J gave up 6 bases; unmatched junction bases: 2. Germline CDR1 SGHVS, CDR2 FQNEAQ. This CDR3 is CASSRDRANEQFF. The CDR3 bases are TGTGCCAGCAGCCGGGACAGGGCCAATGAGCAGTTCTTC.